The rows below give T cell receptor beta chains drawn from one sample of a study of blood T cells in healthy people across ages. Via MiXCR, TCRdb re-called the 5' RACE reads, giving one row per CDR3 protein. The sample contains over 750,000 distinct CDR3 sequences, around a quarter of which appear only once. The same data also contributed to another study, on T cells of mothers and their children.

What was sequenced was blood. These TCRs come from a boy aged 5-17 years in good health. The CDR3 runs from the conserved cysteine through the conserved F or W. Fields, in order: V gene, D gene, J gene, clone size, CDR3 protein, CDR3 DNA. D genes are given only for firm matches. A row's size may be missing; if present it is once, few, many or a size class.

v_gene: TRBV11-3; d_gene: TRBD2; j_gene: TRBJ2-3; abundance: NA; CDR3aa: CASSPLSSGGKDTQYF; CDR3nt: TGTGCCAGCAGCCCATTGTCTAGCGGGGGGAAAGATACGCAGTATTTT
v_gene: TRBV6-5; d_gene: NA; j_gene: TRBJ1-2; abundance: NA; CDR3aa: CASSAPTDLYGYTF; CDR3nt: TGTGCCAGCAGTGCCCCGACGGATCTCTATGGCTACACCTTC
v_gene: TRBV28; d_gene: NA; j_gene: TRBJ1-2; abundance: NA; CDR3aa: CASTGDYGYTF; CDR3nt: TGTGCCAGCACGGGGGACTATGGCTACACCTTC
v_gene: TRBV4-1; d_gene: TRBD1; j_gene: TRBJ2-5; abundance: NA; CDR3aa: CASSQEKDGTGKQETQYF; CDR3nt: TGCGCCAGCAGCCAAGAGAAAGACGGGACAGGGAAACAAGAGACCCAGTACTTC
v_gene: TRBV28; d_gene: NA; j_gene: TRBJ2-5; abundance: NA; CDR3aa: CASSPLESRQETQYF; CDR3nt: TGTGCCAGCAGCCCACTAGAGAGTAGGCAAGAGACCCAGTACTTC
v_gene: TRBV5-1; d_gene: NA; j_gene: TRBJ1-6; abundance: NA; CDR3aa: CASSMDGDNSPLHF; CDR3nt: TGCGCCAGCAGCATGGACGGGGATAATTCACCCCTCCACTTT
v_gene: TRBV2; d_gene: TRBD1; j_gene: TRBJ2-7; abundance: NA; CDR3aa: CASSHRGFYEQYF; CDR3nt: TGTGCCAGCAGTCACAGGGGGTTCTACGAGCAGTACTTC
v_gene: TRBV5-1; d_gene: NA; j_gene: TRBJ1-4; abundance: NA; CDR3aa: CASRPDSGGEKLFF; CDR3nt: TGCGCCAGCAGACCGGACAGCGGGGGTGAAAAACTGTTTTTT
v_gene: TRBV10-2; d_gene: NA; j_gene: TRBJ2-1; abundance: NA; CDR3aa: CASSESLDNEQFF; CDR3nt: TGCGCCAGCAGTGAGTCCCTTGACAATGAGCAGTTCTTC
v_gene: TRBV28; d_gene: NA; j_gene: TRBJ2-7; abundance: NA; CDR3aa: CASRPKDISYEQYF; CDR3nt: TGTGCCAGCAGGCCAAAAGACATCTCCTACGAGCAGTACTTC
v_gene: TRBV4-3; d_gene: TRBD1; j_gene: TRBJ2-7; abundance: NA; CDR3aa: CASSQDAQGGYEQYF; CDR3nt: TGCGCCAGCAGCCAAGATGCACAGGGGGGCTACGAGCAGTACTTC
v_gene: TRBV29-1; d_gene: TRBD1; j_gene: TRBJ2-3; abundance: NA; CDR3aa: CSVGGKGQGDTDTQYF; CDR3nt: TGCAGCGTTGGAGGGAAGGGACAGGGGGACACAGATACGCAGTATTTT
v_gene: TRBV20-1; d_gene: TRBD2; j_gene: TRBJ2-2; abundance: NA; CDR3aa: CSARDFVASGGNRITGELFF; CDR3nt: TGCAGTGCTAGAGATTTCGTTGCTAGCGGGGGGAATAGGATCACCGGGGAGCTGTTTTTT
v_gene: TRBV18; d_gene: NA; j_gene: TRBJ2-6; abundance: few; CDR3aa: CASPPVGSGANVLTF; CDR3nt: TGTGCCAGCCCACCCGTAGGGTCTGGGGCCAACGTCCTGACTTTC
v_gene: TRBV7-2; d_gene: TRBD2; j_gene: TRBJ2-1; abundance: few; CDR3aa: CASSPPGLAAYNEQFF; CDR3nt: TGTGCCAGCAGCCCCCCTGGACTAGCGGCCTACAATGAGCAGTTCTTC
v_gene: TRBV6-2/TRBV6-3; d_gene: NA; j_gene: TRBJ2-1; abundance: NA; CDR3aa: CASNNGARGEQFF; CDR3nt: TGTGCCAGCAATAACGGGGCACGGGGTGAGCAGTTCTTC
v_gene: TRBV29-1; d_gene: NA; j_gene: TRBJ2-5; abundance: NA; CDR3aa: CSVIGGEFEGETQYF; CDR3nt: TGCAGCGTTATTGGAGGGGAGTTCGAGGGTGAGACCCAGTACTTC
v_gene: TRBV14; d_gene: TRBD2; j_gene: TRBJ2-1; abundance: few; CDR3aa: CASSQGRGTYNEQFF; CDR3nt: TGTGCCAGCAGCCAAGGGCGGGGGACCTACAATGAGCAGTTCTTC
v_gene: TRBV16; d_gene: NA; j_gene: TRBJ2-7; abundance: few; CDR3aa: CASSQSTGGYEQYF; CDR3nt: TGTGCCAGCAGCCAATCGACAGGTGGCTACGAGCAGTACTTC
v_gene: TRBV12-3/TRBV12-4; d_gene: NA; j_gene: TRBJ2-1; abundance: few; CDR3aa: CASTRRRGPVDEQFF; CDR3nt: TGTGCCAGCACCCGGCGGCGGGGGCCTGTGGATGAGCAGTTCTTC
v_gene: TRBV3-1; d_gene: NA; j_gene: TRBJ2-1; abundance: few; CDR3aa: CASSQGGTQFF; CDR3nt: TGTGCCAGCAGCCAAGGTGGAACGCAGTTCTTC
v_gene: TRBV10-3; d_gene: NA; j_gene: TRBJ2-1; abundance: NA; CDR3aa: CAISFGISRNEQFF; CDR3nt: TGTGCCATCAGTTTCGGGATTTCACGGAATGAGCAGTTCTTC
v_gene: TRBV19; d_gene: TRBD2; j_gene: TRBJ2-3; abundance: NA; CDR3aa: CASSIVAGESTDTQYF; CDR3nt: TGTGCCAGTAGTATAGTAGCGGGGGAGAGCACAGATACGCAGTATTTT
v_gene: TRBV7-9; d_gene: TRBD2; j_gene: TRBJ2-5; abundance: NA; CDR3aa: CASIGTSGGFQETQYF; CDR3nt: TGTGCCAGCATCGGGACTAGCGGGGGGTTCCAAGAGACCCAGTACTTC
v_gene: TRBV7-8; d_gene: TRBD2; j_gene: TRBJ2-3; abundance: NA; CDR3aa: CASSLTSGSPPGMQYF; CDR3nt: TGTGCCAGCAGCCTTACTAGCGGGAGCCCTCCGGGGATGCAGTATTTT
v_gene: TRBV6-9; d_gene: NA; j_gene: TRBJ2-5; abundance: NA; CDR3aa: CASSAGLEETQYF; CDR3nt: TGTGCCAGCAGCGCAGGGTTGGAGGAGACCCAGTACTTC
v_gene: TRBV3-1; d_gene: NA; j_gene: TRBJ1-1; abundance: NA; CDR3aa: CASSQGTALDTEAFF; CDR3nt: TGTGCCAGCAGCCAAGGTACAGCCTTGGACACTGAAGCTTTCTTT
v_gene: TRBV6-1; d_gene: TRBD2; j_gene: TRBJ2-2; abundance: NA; CDR3aa: CASSTLAGGFGTGELFF; CDR3nt: TGTGCCAGCAGTACGCTAGCGGGAGGTTTCGGCACCGGGGAGCTGTTTTTT
v_gene: TRBV5-6; d_gene: NA; j_gene: TRBJ1-1; abundance: NA; CDR3aa: CASSLLAGRTEAFF; CDR3nt: TGTGCCAGCAGCTTGCTAGCAGGTCGGACTGAAGCTTTCTTT
v_gene: TRBV20-1; d_gene: NA; j_gene: TRBJ2-7; abundance: few; CDR3aa: CSARTTGLAYEQYF; CDR3nt: TGCAGTGCTAGAACCACCGGGCTAGCCTACGAGCAGTACTTC
v_gene: TRBV14; d_gene: NA; j_gene: TRBJ2-5; abundance: NA; CDR3aa: CASGVGSETQYF; CDR3nt: TGTGCCAGCGGCGTCGGTTCCGAGACCCAGTACTTC